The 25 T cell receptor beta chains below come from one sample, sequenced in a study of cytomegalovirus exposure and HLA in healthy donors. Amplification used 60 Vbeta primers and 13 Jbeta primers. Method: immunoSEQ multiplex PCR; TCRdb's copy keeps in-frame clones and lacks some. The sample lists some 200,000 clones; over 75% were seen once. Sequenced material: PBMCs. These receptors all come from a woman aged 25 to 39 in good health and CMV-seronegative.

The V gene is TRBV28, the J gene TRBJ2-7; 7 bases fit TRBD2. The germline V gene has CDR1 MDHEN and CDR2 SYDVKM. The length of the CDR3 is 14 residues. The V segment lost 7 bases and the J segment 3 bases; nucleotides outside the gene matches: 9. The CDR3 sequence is CASTSRDYLYEQYF. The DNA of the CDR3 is TGTGCCAGCACCTCCCGGGACTACCTCTACGAGCAGTACTTC.

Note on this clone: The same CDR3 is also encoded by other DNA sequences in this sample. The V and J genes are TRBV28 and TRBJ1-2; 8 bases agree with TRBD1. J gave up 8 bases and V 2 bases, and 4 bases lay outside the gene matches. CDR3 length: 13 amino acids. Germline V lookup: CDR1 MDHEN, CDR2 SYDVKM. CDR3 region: CASSLGQGYGYTF. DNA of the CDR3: TGTGCCAGCAGTTTAGGACAGGGTTACGGCTACACCTTC.

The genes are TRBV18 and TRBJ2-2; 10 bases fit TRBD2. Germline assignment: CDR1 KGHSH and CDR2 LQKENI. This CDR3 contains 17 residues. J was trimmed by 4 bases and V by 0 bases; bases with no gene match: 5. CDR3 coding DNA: TGTGCCAGCTCACCACCAGCCAGCGGGAGGGTCACCGGGGAGCTGTTTTTT. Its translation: CASSPPASGRVTGELFF.

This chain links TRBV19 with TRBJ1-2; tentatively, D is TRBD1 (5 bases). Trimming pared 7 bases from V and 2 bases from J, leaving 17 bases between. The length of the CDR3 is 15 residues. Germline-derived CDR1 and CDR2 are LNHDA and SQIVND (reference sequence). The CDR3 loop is CASTQQALLNYGYTF. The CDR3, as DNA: TGTGCCAGTACCCAACAGGCCCTACTAAACTATGGCTACACCTTC.

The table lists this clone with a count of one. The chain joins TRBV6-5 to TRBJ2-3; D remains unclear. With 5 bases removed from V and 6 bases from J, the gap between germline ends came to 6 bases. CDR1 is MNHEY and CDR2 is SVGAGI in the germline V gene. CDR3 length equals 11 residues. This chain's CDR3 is CASSRLDTQYF. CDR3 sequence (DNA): TGTGCCAGCAGTCGACTCGATACGCAGTATTTT.

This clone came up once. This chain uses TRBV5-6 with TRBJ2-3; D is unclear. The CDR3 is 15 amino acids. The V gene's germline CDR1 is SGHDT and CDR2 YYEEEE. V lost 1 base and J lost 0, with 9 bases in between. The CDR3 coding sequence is TGTGCCAGCAGCTTGACAGTTACTAGCACAGATACGCAGTATTTT. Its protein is CASSLTVTSTDTQYF.

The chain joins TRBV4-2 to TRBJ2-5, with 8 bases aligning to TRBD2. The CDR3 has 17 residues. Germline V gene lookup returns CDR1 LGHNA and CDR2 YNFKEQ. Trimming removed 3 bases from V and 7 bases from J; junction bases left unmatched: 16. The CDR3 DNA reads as TGTGCCAGCAGCCAGGAGCCTCAAGGGACTAGTCGGGGGACCCAGTACTTC. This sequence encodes CASSQEPQGTSRGTQYF.

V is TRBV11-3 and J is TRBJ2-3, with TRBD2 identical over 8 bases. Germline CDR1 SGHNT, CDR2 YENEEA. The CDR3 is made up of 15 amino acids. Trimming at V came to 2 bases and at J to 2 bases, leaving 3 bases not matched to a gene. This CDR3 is CASSLLGRVTDTQYF. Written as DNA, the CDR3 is TGTGCCAGCAGCTTACTCGGGAGGGTCACAGATACGCAGTATTTT.

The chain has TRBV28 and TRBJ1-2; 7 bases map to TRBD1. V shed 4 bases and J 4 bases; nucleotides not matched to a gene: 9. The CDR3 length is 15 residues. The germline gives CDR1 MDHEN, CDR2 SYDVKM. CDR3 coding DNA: TGTGCCAGCAGTTCCGGGACAGTTCGTTTCTATGGCTACACCTTC. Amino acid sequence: CASSSGTVRFYGYTF.

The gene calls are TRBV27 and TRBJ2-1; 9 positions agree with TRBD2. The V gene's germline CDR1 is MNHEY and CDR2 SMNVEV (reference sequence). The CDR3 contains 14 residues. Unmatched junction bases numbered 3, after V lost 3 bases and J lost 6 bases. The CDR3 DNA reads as TGTGCCAGCAGTTTGACTAGCGGATTCAATGAGCAGTTCTTC. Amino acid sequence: CASSLTSGFNEQFF.

The CDR3 DNA sequence: TGTGCCAGCAGCCCGGGACTAGCGGGCTATGAGCAGTTCTTC. Protein: CASSPGLAGYEQFF. The V and J genes are TRBV4-2 and TRBJ2-1; 12 nucleotides align to TRBD2. The germline gives CDR1 LGHNA, CDR2 YNFKEQ. Losses at the gene ends were 4 bases for V and 8 bases for J; bases not matched to a gene: 3. This CDR3 is built from 14 residues.

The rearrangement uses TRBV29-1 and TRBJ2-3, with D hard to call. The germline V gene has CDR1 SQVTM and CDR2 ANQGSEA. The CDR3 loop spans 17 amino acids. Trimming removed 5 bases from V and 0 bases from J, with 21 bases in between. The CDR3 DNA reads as TGCAGCGTTAGTGGTGGCGGAGCCTACTCTAGCACAGATACGCAGTATTTT. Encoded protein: CSVSGGGAYSSTDTQYF.

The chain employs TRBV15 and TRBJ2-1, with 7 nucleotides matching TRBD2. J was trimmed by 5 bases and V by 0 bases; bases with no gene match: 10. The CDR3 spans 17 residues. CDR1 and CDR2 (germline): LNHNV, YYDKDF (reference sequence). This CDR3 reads CATSRDLPTSADNEQFF. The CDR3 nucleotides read TGTGCCACCAGCAGAGATTTGCCCACTAGCGCCGACAATGAGCAGTTCTTC.

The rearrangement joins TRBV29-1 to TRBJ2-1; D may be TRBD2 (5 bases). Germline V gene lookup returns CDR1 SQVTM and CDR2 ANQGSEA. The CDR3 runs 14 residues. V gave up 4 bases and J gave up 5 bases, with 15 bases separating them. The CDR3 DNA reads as TGCAGCGTTGCTTGGAGGCTAGCAGACAATGAGCAGTTCTTC. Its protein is CSVAWRLADNEQFF.

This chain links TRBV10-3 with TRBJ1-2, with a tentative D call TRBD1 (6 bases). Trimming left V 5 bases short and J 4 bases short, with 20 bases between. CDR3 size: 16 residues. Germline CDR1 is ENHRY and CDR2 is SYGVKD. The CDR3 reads CAISYRGGHAAYGYTF. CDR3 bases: TGTGCCATCAGTTACCGGGGGGGCCACGCCGCCTATGGCTACACCTTC.

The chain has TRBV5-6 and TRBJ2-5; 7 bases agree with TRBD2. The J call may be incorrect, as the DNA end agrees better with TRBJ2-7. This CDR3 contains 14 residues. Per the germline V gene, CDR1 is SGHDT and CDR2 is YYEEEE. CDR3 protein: CASSLEGGSYEQYF. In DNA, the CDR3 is TGTGCCAGCAGCTTGGAGGGCGGGAGCTACGAGCAGTACTTC.

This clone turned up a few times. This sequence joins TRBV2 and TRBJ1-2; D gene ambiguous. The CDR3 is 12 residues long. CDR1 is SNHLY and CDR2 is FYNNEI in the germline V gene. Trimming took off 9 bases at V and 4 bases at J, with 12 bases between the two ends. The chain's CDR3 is CASYAVTYGYTF. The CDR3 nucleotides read TGTGCCAGTTACGCGGTTACCTATGGCTACACCTTC.

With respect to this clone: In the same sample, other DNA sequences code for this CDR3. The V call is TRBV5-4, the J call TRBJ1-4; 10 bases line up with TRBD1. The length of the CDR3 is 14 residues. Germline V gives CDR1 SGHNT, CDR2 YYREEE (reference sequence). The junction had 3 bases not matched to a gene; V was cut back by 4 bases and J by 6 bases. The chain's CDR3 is CASSKDRGDEKLFF. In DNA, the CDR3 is TGTGCCAGCAGCAAGGACAGGGGGGATGAAAAACTGTTTTTT.

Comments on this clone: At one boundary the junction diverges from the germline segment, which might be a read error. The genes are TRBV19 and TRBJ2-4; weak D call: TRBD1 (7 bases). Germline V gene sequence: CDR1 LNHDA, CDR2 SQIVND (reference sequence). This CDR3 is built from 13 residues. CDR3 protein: CASRGGGENIQYF. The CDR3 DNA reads TGTGCAAGTAGAGGAGGGGGCGAGAACATTCAGTACTTC.

CDR3 loop: CASRQTGGNEQFF. In DNA form, the CDR3 reads TGTGCCAGCAGGCAGACCGGCGGAAATGAGCAGTTCTTC. This chain joins TRBV21-1 and TRBJ2-1; the table's D call, TRBD2, has no DNA check behind it. TRBV21-1 corresponds to a pseudogene. The CDR3 length is 13 residues.

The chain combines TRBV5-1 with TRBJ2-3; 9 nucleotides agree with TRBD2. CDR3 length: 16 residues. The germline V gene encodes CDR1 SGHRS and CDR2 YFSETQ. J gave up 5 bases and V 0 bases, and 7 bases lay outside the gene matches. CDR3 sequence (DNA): TGCGCCAGCAGCTTGGTGGTAGCGGGGGAAGGAGATACGCAGTATTTT. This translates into CASSLVVAGEGDTQYF.

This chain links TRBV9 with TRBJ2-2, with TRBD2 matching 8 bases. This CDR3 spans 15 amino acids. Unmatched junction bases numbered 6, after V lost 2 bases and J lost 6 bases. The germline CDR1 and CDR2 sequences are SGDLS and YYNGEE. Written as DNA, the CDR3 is TGTGCCAGCAGCGTTAATCGGGGGGGTTCCGGGGAGCTGTTTTTT. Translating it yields CASSVNRGGSGELFF.

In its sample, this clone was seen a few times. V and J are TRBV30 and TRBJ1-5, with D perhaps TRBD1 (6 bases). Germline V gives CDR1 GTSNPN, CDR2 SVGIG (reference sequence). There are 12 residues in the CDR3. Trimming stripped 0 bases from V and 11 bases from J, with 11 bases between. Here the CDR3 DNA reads TGTGCCTGGAGTGTACAGGGCAGCACCCAGCATTTT. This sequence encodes CAWSVQGSTQHF. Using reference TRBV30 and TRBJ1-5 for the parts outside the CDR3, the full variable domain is SQTIHQWPATLVQPVGSPLSLECTVEGTSNPNLYWYRQAAGRGLQLLFYSVGIGQISSEVPQNLSASRPQDRQFILSSKKLLLSDSGFYLCAWSVQGSTQHFGDGTRLSIL.

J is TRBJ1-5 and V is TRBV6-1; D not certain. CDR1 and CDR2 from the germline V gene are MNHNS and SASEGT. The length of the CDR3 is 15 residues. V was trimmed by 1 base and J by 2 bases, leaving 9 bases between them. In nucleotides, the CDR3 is TGTGCCAGCAGTGAAGGATGGCAGGGCAATCAGCCCCAGCATTTT. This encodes CASSEGWQGNQPQHF.

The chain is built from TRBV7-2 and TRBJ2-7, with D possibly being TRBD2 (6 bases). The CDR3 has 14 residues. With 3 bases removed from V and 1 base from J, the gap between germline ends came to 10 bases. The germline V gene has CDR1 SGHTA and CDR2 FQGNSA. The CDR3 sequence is CASSLMGLSYEQYF. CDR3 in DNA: TGTGCCAGCAGCTTGATGGGACTTTCCTACGAGCAGTACTTC.